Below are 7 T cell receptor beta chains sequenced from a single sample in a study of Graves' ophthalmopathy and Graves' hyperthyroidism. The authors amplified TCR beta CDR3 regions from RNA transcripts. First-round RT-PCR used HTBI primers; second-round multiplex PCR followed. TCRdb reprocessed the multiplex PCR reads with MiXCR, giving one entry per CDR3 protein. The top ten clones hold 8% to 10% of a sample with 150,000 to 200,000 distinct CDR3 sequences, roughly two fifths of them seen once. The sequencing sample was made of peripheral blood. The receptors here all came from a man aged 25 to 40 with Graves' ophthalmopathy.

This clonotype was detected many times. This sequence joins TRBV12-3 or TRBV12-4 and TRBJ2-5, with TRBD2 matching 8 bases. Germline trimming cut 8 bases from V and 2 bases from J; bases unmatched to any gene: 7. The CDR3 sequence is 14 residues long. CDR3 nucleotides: TGTGCCAGCTCGCCCGGGGGGGGACAAGAGACCCAGTACTTC. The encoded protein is CASSPGGGQETQYF.

The CDR3 region is CASTGAGSNQPQHF. The CDR3 nucleotides are TGTGCCAGTACAGGGGCGGGTAGCAATCAGCCCCAGCATTTT. V gene TRBV19 combines with J gene TRBJ1-5; D is possibly TRBD1 (6 bases). Trimming cost V 7 bases and J 0 bases, with 10 bases left between them. The CDR3 runs 14 residues. Germline CDR1 and CDR2: LNHDA and SQIVND (reference sequence).

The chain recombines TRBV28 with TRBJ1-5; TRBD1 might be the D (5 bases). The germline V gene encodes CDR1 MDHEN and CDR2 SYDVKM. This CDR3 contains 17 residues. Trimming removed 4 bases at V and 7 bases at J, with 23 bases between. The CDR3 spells CASSSSGGGSFGQPQHF. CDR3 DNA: TGTGCCAGCAGTTCCAGTGGTGGGGGATCCTTCGGACAGCCCCAGCATTTT.

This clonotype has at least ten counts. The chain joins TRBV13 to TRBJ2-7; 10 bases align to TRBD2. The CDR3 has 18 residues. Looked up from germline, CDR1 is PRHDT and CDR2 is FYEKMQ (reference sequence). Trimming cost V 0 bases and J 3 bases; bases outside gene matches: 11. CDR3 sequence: CASSLGLSVLAGVYEQYF. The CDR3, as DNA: TGTGCCAGCAGCTTAGGCCTGTCGGTTCTAGCGGGAGTCTACGAGCAGTACTTC.

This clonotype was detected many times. The DNA for the CDR3 is TGCAGCGTTGATGACGGGACAGGGGGGATCTACGAGCAGTACTTC. Encoded protein: CSVDDGTGGIYEQYF. The chain is built from TRBV29-1 and TRBJ2-7, with 11 nucleotides matching TRBD1. Per germline, CDR1 SQVTM and CDR2 ANQGSEA. The CDR3 runs to 15 residues. The ends lost 3 bases at V and 3 bases at J; junction bases unmatched: 7.

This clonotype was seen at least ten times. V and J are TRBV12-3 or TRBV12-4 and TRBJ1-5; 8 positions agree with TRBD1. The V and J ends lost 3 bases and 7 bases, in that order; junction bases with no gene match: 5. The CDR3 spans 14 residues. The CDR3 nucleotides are TGTGCCAGCAGTTTTCAAGGACAGGGCCAGCCCCAGCATTTT. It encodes CASSFQGQGQPQHF.

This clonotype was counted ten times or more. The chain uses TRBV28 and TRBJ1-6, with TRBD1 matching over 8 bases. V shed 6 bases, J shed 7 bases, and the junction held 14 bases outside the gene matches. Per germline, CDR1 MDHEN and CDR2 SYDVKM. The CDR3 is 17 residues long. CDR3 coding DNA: TGTGCCAGCAGACCGAAAAACCCGGGACAGGTCAATTCACCCCTCCACTTT. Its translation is CASRPKNPGQVNSPLHF. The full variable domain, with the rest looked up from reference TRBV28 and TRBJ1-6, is DVKVTQSSRYLVKRTGEKVFLECVQDMDHENMFWYRQDPGLGLRLIYFSYDVKMKEKGDIPEGYSVSREKKERFSLILESASTNQTSMYLCASRPKNPGQVNSPLHFGNGTRLTVT.